Given below is one T cell receptor (beta chain) in context. The CDR3 extends over 12 amino acids. With 1 base removed from V and 2 bases from J, the gap between germline ends came to 3 bases. This entry is derived from a study of CD8 T cells in Susac syndrome. CD8+ and CD4+ T cells from blood underwent TCR beta sequencing, which was carried out in a high-throughput format. RNA totalling roughly 0.45 to 1 ug underwent reverse transcription with random hexamers. An immunoSEQ multiplex PCR amplified TCR beta CDR3 over 54 Vbeta and 13 Jbeta. TCRdb reprocessed the immunoSEQ multiplex PCR reads with MiXCR, giving one entry per CDR3 protein. The sample lists about 210,000 distinct CDR3 sequences, 85% to 95% occurring once.

Sequenced sample: CD4+ T cells from PBMCs. This sequence joins TRBV12-3 or TRBV12-4 and TRBJ2-7; D unresolved. The TCR comes from a human donor with multiple sclerosis. The CDR3 region has the DNA TGTGCCAGCAGTTTAGGGGCCTACGAGCAGTACTTC. Its translation: CASSLGAYEQYF.